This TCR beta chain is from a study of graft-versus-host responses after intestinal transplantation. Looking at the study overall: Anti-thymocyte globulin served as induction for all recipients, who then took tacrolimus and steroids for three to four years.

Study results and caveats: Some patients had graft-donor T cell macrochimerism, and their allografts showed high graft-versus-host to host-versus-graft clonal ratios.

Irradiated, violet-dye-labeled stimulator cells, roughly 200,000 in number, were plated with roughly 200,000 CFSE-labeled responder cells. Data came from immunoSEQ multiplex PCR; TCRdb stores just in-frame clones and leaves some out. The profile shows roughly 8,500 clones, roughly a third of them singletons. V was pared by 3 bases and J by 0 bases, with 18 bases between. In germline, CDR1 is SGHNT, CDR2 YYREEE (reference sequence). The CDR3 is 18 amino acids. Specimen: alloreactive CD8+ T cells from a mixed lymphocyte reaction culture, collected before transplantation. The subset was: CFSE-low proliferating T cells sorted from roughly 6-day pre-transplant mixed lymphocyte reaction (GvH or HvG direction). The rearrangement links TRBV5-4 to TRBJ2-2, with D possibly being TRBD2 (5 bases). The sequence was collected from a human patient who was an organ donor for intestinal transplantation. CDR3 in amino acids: CASSSADGESSNTGELFF. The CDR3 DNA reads TGTGCCAGCAGCTCCGCGGACGGGGAATCCTCGAACACCGGGGAGCTGTTTTTT.